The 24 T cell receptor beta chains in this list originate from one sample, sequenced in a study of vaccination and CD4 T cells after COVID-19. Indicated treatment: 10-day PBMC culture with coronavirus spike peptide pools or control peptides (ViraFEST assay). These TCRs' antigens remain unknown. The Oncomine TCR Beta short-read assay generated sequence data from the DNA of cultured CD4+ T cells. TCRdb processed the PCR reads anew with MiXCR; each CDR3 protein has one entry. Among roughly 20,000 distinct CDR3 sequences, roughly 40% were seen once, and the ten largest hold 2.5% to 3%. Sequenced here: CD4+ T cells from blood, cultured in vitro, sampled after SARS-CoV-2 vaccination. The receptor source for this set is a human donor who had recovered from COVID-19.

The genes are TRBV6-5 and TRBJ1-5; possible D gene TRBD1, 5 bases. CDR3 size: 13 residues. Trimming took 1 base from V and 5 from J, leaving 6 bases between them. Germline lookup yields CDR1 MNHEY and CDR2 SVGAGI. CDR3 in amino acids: CASSYWGDQPQHF. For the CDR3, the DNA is TGTGCCAGCAGTTACTGGGGGGATCAGCCCCAGCATTTT.

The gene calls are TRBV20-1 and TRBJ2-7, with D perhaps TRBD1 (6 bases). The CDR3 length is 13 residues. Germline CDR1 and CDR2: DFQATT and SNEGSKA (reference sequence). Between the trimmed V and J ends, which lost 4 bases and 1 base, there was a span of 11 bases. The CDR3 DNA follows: TGCAGTGCTACGACAGGAGGATCCTACGAGCAGTACTTC. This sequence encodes CSATTGGSYEQYF.

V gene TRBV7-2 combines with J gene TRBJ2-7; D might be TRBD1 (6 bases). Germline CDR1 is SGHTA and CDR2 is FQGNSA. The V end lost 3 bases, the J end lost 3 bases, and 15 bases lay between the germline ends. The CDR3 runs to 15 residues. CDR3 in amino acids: CASSLGPGRGYEQYF. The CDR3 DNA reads TGTGCCAGCAGCTTGGGTCCGGGCAGGGGCTACGAGCAGTACTTC.

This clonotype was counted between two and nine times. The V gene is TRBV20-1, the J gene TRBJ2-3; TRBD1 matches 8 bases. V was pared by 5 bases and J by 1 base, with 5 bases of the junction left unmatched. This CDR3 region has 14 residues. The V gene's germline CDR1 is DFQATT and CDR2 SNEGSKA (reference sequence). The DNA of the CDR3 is TGCAGTGCTGCCAGGGGGCTCGGCACAGATACGCAGTATTTT. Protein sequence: CSAARGLGTDTQYF.

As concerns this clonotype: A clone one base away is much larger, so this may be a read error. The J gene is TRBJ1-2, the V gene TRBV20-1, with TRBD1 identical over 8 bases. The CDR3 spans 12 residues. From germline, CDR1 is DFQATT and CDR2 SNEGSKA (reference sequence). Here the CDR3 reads CGADQGARGYTF. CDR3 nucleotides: TGCGGTGCGGATCAGGGGGCACGGGGCTACACCTTC.

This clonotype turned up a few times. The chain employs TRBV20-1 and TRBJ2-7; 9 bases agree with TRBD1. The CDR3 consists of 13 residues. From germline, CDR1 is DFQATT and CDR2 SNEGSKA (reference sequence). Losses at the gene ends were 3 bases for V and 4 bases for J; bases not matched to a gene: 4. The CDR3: CSASGTGIYEQYF. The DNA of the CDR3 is TGCAGTGCTAGCGGGACAGGGATTTACGAGCAGTACTTC.

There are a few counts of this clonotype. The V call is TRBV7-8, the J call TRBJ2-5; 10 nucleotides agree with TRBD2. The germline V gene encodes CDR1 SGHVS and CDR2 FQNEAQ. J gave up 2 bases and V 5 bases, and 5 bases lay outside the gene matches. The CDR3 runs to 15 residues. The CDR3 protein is CASSPGLAVQETQYF. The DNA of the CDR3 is TGTGCCAGCAGCCCCGGACTAGCGGTTCAAGAGACCCAGTACTTC. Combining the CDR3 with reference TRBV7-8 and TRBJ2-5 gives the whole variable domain GAGVSQSPRYKVAKRGQDVALRCDPISGHVSLFWYQQALGQGPEFLTYFQNEAQLDKSGLPSDRFFAERPEGSVSTLKIQRTQQEDSAVYLCASSPGLAVQETQYFGPGTRLLVL.

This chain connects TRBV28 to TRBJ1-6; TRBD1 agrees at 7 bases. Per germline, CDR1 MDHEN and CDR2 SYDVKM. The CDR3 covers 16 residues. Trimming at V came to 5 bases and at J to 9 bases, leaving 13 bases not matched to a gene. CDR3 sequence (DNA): TGTGCCAGCAGTGATCTGACAGGGTCCTATCTTTCACCCCTCCACTTT. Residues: CASSDLTGSYLSPLHF.

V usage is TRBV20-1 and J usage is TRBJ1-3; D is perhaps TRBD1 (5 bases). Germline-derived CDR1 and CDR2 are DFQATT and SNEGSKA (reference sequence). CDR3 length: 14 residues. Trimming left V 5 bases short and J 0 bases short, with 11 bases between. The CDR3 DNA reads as TGCAGTGCTCCCTCGGACAACTCTGGAAACACCATATATTTT. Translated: CSAPSDNSGNTIYF.

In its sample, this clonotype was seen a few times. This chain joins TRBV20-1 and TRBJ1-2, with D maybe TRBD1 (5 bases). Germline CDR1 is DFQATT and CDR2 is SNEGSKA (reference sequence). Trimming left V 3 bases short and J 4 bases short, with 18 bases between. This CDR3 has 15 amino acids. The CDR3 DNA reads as TGCAGTGCTAGCGAATGGGACGGGAAGTTCTATGGCTACACCTTC. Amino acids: CSASEWDGKFYGYTF.

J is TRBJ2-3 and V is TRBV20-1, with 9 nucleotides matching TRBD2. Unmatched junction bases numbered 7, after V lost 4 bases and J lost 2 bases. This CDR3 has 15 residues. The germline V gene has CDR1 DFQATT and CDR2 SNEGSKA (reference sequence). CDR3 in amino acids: CSATELAGLTDTQYF. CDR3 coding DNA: TGCAGTGCTACGGAACTAGCGGGCCTCACAGATACGCAGTATTTT.

CDR3 nucleotides: TGTGCCAGCAGCTTAGACAGGACCGGGGGAAGAGATGGCTACACCTTC. It yields the protein CASSLDRTGGRDGYTF. The rearrangement uses TRBV7-2 and TRBJ1-2, with D perhaps matching TRBD1 (5 bases). Germline-derived CDR1 and CDR2 are SGHTA and FQGNSA. CDR3 length: 16 amino acids. V was trimmed by 1 base and J by 6 bases, leaving 18 bases between them.

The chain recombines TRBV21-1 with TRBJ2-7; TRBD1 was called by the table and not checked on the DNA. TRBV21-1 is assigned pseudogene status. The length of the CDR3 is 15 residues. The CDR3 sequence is CASSKERRGLNVQYF. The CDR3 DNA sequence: TGTGCCAGCAGCAAAGAACGCAGGGGGCTGAATGTGCAGTACTTC.

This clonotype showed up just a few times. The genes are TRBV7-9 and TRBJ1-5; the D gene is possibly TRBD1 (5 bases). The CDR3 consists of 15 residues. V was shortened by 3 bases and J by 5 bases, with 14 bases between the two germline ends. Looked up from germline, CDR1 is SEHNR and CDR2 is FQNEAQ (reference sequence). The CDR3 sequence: CASSLGDRGDQPQHF. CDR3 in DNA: TGTGCCAGCAGCTTGGGCGACAGAGGGGATCAGCCCCAGCATTTT. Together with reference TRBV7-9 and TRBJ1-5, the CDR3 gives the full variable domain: DTGVSQNPRHKITKRGQNVTFRCDPISEHNRLYWYRQTLGQGPEFLTYFQNEAQLEKSRLLSDRFSAERPKGSFSTLEIQRTEQGDSAMYLCASSLGDRGDQPQHFGDGTRLSIL.

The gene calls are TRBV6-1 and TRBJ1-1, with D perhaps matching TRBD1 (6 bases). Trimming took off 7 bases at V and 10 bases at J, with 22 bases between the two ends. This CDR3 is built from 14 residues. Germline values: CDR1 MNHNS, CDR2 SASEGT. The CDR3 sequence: CASTHGGPGVGAFF. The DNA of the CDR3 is TGTGCCAGCACCCACGGGGGGCCAGGGGTTGGAGCTTTCTTT.

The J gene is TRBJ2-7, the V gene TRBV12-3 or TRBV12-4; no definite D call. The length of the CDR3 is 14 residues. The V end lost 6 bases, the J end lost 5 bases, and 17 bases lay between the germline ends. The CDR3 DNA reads TGTGCCAGCAGCAAAAGGTTCAGGATCCACGAGCAGTACTTC. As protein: CASSKRFRIHEQYF.

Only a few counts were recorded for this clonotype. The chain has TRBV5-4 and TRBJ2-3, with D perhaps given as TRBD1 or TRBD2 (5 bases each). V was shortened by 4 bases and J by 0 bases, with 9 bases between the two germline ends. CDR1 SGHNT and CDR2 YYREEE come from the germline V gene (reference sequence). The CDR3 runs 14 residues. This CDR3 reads CASSRDASTDTQYF. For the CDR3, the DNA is TGTGCCAGCAGCAGGGACGCCAGCACAGATACGCAGTATTTT.

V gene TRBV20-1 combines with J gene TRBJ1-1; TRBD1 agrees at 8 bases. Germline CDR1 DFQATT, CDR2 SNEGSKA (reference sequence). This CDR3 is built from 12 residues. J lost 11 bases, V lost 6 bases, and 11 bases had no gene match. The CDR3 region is CSAPTGASRAFF. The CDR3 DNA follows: TGCAGTGCCCCGACAGGGGCCTCTCGGGCTTTCTTT.

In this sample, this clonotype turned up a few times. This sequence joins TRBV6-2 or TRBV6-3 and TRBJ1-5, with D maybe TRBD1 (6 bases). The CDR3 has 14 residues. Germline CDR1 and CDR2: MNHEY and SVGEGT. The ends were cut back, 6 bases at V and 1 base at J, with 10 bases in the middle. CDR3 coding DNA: TGTGCCAGCAGGGCAACAGGGAGCAATCAGCCCCAGCATTTT. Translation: CASRATGSNQPQHF.

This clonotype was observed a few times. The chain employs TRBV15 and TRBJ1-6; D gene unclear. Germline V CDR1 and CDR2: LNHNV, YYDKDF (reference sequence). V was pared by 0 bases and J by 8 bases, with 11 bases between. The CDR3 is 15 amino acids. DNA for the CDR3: TGTGCCACCAGCAGAGATCCCGGCGGGGATTCACCCCTCCACTTT. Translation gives CATSRDPGGDSPLHF.

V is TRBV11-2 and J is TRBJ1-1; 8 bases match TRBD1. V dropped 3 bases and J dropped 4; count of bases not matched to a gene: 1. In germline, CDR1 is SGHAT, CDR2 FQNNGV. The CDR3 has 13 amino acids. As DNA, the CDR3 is TGTGCCAGCAGCTTTACAGGGGGCACTGAAGCTTTCTTT. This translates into CASSFTGGTEAFF.

The CDR3 DNA is TGTGCCAGCATCCCTCCTTCGGGGACTGAAGCTTTCTTT. As protein: CASIPPSGTEAFF. V gene TRBV6-1 combines with J gene TRBJ1-1; D not resolved. Trimming removed 7 bases from V and 5 bases from J, with 14 bases in between. CDR1 and CDR2 from the germline V gene are MNHNS and SASEGT. This CDR3 has 13 amino acids.

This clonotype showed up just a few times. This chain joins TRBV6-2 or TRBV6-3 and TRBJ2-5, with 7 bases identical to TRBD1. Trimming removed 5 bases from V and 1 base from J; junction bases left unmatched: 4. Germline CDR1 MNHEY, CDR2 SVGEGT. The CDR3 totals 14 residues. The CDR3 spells CASSARQGQETQYF. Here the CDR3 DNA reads TGTGCCAGCAGTGCGAGACAGGGCCAAGAGACCCAGTACTTC.

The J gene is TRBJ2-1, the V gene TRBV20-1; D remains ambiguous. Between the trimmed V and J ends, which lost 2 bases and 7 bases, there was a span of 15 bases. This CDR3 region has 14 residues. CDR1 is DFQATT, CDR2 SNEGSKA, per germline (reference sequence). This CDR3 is CSARSEFGRNEQFF. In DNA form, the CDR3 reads TGCAGTGCTAGATCGGAATTCGGAAGGAATGAGCAGTTCTTC.